The next 5 T cell receptor beta chains were all read from a single sample in a study of glioma-infiltrating T cells after dendritic cell vaccination. Assay used: immunoSEQ multiplex PCR; TCRdb lists only in-frame clones, some missing. Of about 65,000 clones in the sample, approximately 86% were seen once. This sample's time point: after dendritic cell vaccination, including at tumor progression/relapse. This sample comprised blood, obtained after dendritic cell vaccination. These receptors were collected from a human donor with glioblastoma.

This rearrangement joins TRBV10-1 to TRBJ1-1; TRBD1 matches at 9 bases. The length of the CDR3 is 14 residues. Unmatched junction bases numbered 6, after V lost 5 bases and J lost 5 bases. Germline assignment: CDR1 WNHNN and CDR2 SYGVQD (reference sequence). CDR3 in amino acids: CASSLGQGGTEAFF. The CDR3 nucleotides are TGCGCCAGCAGTCTGGGACAGGGAGGGACTGAAGCTTTCTTT.

V gene TRBV7-2 combines with J gene TRBJ2-7, with a possible D match to TRBD2 (5 bases). V was cut by 5 bases and J by 0 bases, with 14 bases left in between. Germline values: CDR1 SGHTA, CDR2 FQGNSA. There are 15 residues in the CDR3. This chain's CDR3 is CASSPGEGFSYEQYF. CDR3 nucleotide sequence: TGTGCCAGCAGCCCCGGTGAGGGTTTCTCCTACGAGCAGTACTTC.

This chain connects TRBV6-1 to TRBJ1-5; D call uncertain. Trimming stripped 6 bases from V and 1 base from J, with 7 bases between. The length of the CDR3 is 13 residues. Germline V gives CDR1 MNHNS, CDR2 SASEGT. The CDR3 loop reads CASRQASNQPQHF. CDR3 DNA: TGTGCCAGCAGGCAGGCGAGCAATCAGCCCCAGCATTTT.

This rearrangement joins TRBV5-6 to TRBJ1-1, with 7 bases fitting TRBD1. The CDR3 loop spans 13 amino acids. Germline V gene sequence: CDR1 SGHDT, CDR2 YYEEEE. V lost 5 bases, J lost 4 bases, and 5 bases stayed unmatched. In DNA, the CDR3 is TGTGCCAGCAGTCCCAGGGGGGTCACTGAAGCTTTCTTT. This codes for CASSPRGVTEAFF.

The V gene is TRBV12-5, the J gene TRBJ2-1; TRBD2 matches 9 bases. Germline V CDR1 and CDR2: LGHNT, FRNRAP. The CDR3 has 16 amino acids. V trimming: 6 bases; J trimming: 1 base; junction bases outside the gene matches: 7. CDR3 in DNA: TGTGCTAGTGGACGGATAGCGGGAGATTCCTACAATGAGCAGTTCTTC. It translates to CASGRIAGDSYNEQFF.